Following are 5 T cell receptor beta chains from one sample sequenced in a study of brain T cells in children with intractable seizures. TCRdb keeps only in-frame clones here, not all; method: immunoSEQ multiplex PCR. The table includes about 340,000 clones, 85% to 95% detected once. The time point is: blood from clinic visit 5 months post-surgery; TSC patient then seizure free. Sequencing used peripheral blood, obtained about 5 months after surgery. These receptors came from a boy under two years old with tuberous sclerosis and intractable seizures.

The chain is built from TRBV11-3 and TRBJ1-1; D possibly corresponds to TRBD1 (6 bases). The CDR3 sequence is 13 residues long. V gave up 4 bases and J gave up 6 bases, with 12 bases separating them. Per germline, CDR1 SGHNT and CDR2 YENEEA. CDR3 residues: CASSSGQSPEAFF. DNA for the CDR3: TGTGCCAGCAGCTCAGGACAGTCCCCTGAAGCTTTCTTT.

The chain is built from TRBV27 and TRBJ1-1; TRBD1 is a possible D gene (5 bases). The germline V gene encodes CDR1 MNHEY and CDR2 SMNVEV (reference sequence). Deletions cut 7 bases from V and 2 bases from J, with 11 bases between. The CDR3 totals 13 residues. The CDR3, as DNA: TGTGCCAGCACCCCGACAGATAACACTGAAGCTTTCTTT. Protein: CASTPTDNTEAFF.

This chain connects TRBV3-1 (or the pseudogene TRBV3-2) to TRBJ1-4; a possible D gene is TRBD1 (5 bases). The V end was cut by 0 bases, the J end by 5 bases, with 10 bases between. CDR3 length equals 15 residues. Per germline, CDR1 LGHDT and CDR2 YNNKEL (reference sequence). The CDR3 DNA sequence: TGTGCCAGCAGCCAAGAGGGGGTTGTAAATGAAAAACTGTTTTTT. Translating it yields CASSQEGVVNEKLFF.

The chain uses TRBV25-1 and TRBJ2-2, with D unclear. The germline CDR1 and CDR2 sequences are MGHDK and SYGVNS. The CDR3 runs 17 residues. V was clipped by 3 bases and J by 7 bases, with 21 bases between them. Here the CDR3 DNA reads TGTGCCAGCAGTGATAATTCGGGTAGCCCGATCGACGGGGAGCTGTTTTTT. It codes for CASSDNSGSPIDGELFF.

The chain has TRBV15 and TRBJ2-4, with 9 nucleotides matching TRBD1. Germline assignment: CDR1 LNHNV and CDR2 YYDKDF (reference sequence). The CDR3 covers 18 residues. V lost 1 base, J lost 4 bases, and 11 bases stayed unmatched. The CDR3 DNA follows: TGTGCCACCAGCAGAGTAAAAGGGACAGGGATGGGGAAAAACATTCAGTACTTC. This sequence encodes CATSRVKGTGMGKNIQYF.